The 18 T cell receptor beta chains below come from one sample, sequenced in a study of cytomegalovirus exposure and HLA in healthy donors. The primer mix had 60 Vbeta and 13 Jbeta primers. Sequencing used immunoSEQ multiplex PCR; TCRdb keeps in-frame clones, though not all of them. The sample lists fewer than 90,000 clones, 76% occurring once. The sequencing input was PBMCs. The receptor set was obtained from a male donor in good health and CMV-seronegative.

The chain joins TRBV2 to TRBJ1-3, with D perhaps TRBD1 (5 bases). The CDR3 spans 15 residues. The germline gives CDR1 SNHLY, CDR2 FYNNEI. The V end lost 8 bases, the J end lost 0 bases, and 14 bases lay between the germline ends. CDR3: CASDPAGNSGNTIYF. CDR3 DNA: TGTGCCAGCGACCCGGCAGGGAACTCTGGAAACACCATATATTTT.

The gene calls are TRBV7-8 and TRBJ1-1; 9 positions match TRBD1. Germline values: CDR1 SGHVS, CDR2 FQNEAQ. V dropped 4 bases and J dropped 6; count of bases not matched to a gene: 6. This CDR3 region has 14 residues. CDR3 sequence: CASSWDRVFSEAFF. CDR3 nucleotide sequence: TGTGCCAGCAGCTGGGACAGGGTGTTCTCTGAAGCTTTCTTT.

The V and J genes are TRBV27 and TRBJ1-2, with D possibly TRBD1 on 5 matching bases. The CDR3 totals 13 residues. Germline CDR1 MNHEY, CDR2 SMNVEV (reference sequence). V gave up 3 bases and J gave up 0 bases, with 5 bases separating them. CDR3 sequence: CASSLGPNYGYTF. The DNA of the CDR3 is TGTGCCAGCAGTTTGGGGCCTAACTATGGCTACACCTTC.

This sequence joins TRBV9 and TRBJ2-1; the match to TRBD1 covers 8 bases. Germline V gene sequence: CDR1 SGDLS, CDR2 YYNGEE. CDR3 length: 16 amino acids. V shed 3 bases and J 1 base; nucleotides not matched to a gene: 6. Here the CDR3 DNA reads TGTGCCAGCAGCGCTGGACAGGGATTATCCTACAATGAGCAGTTCTTC. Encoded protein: CASSAGQGLSYNEQFF.

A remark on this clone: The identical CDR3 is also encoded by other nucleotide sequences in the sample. This chain's CDR3 is CASSLRGNTEAFF. The DNA for the CDR3 is TGTGCCAGCAGTTTACGCGGGAACACTGAAGCTTTCTTT. The chain uses TRBV28 and TRBJ1-1; D remains unclear. V was shortened by 2 bases and J by 1 base, with 5 bases between the two germline ends. Germline CDR1 and CDR2: MDHEN and SYDVKM. The length of the CDR3 is 13 residues.

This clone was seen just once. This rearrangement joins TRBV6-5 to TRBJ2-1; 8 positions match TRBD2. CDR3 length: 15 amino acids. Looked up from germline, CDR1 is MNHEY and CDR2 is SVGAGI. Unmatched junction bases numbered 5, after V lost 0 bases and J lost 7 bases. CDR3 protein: CASSYSMGGGNEQFF. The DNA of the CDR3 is TGTGCCAGCAGTTACTCGATGGGCGGGGGGAATGAGCAGTTCTTC.

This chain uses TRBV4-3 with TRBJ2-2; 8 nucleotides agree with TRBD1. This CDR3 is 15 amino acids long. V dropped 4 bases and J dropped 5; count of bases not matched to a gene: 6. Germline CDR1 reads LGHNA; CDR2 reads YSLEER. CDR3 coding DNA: TGCGCCAGCAGCCCGACAGGGGTACGAACCGGGGAGCTGTTTTTT. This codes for CASSPTGVRTGELFF.

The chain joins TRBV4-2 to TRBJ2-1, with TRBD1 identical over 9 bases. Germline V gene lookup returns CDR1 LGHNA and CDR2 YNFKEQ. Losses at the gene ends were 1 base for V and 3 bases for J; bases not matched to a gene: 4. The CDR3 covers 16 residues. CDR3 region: CASSQGGTGYYNEQFF. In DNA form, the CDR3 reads TGTGCCAGCAGCCAAGGGGGGACAGGGTACTACAATGAGCAGTTCTTC.

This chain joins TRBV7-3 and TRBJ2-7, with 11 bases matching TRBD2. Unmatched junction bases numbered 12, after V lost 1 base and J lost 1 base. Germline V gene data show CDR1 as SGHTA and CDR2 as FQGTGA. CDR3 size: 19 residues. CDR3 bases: TGTGCCAGCAGCTTAAAAGGCGCTGGGCCTAGCGGGGGGTCCTACGAGCAGTACTTC. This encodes CASSLKGAGPSGGSYEQYF.

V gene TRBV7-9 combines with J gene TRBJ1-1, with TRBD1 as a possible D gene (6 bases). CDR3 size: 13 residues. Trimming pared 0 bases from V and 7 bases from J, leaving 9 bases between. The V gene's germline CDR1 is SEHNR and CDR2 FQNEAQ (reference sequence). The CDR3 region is CASSLAEQGEAFF. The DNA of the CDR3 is TGTGCCAGCAGCTTAGCCGAACAGGGTGAAGCTTTCTTT.

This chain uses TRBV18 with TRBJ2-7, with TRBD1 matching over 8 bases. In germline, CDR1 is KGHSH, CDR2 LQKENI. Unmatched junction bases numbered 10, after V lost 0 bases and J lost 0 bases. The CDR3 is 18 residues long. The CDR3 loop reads CASSPPVPGQESSYEQYF. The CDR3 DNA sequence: TGTGCCAGCTCACCACCGGTTCCGGGACAGGAGAGCTCCTACGAGCAGTACTTC.

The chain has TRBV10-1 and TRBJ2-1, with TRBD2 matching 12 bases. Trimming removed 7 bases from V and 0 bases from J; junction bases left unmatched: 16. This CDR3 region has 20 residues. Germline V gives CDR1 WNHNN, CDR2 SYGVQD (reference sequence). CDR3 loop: CASIMEPGLAGFSSYNEQFF. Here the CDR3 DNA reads TGCGCCAGCATCATGGAACCGGGACTAGCGGGCTTTAGCTCCTACAATGAGCAGTTCTTC.

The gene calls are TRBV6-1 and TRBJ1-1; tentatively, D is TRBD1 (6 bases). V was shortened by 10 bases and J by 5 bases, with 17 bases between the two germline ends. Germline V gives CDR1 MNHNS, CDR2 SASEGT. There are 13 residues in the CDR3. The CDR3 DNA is TGTGCCACCTCAGACAGGCTGTGGACTGAAGCTTTCTTT. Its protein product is CATSDRLWTEAFF.

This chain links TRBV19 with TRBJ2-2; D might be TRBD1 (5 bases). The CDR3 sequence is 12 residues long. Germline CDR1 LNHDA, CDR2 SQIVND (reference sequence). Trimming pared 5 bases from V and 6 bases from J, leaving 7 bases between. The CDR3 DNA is TGTGCCAGTAGTCAGGGTGCCGGGGAGCTGTTTTTT. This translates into CASSQGAGELFF.

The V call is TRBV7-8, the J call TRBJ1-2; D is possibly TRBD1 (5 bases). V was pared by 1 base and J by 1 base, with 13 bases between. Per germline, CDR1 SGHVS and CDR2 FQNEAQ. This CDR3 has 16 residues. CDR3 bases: TGTGCCAGCAGCTTAGTTGGGGGGGGTGGTAACTATGGCTACACCTTC. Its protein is CASSLVGGGGNYGYTF. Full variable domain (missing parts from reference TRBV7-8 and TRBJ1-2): GAGVSQSPRYKVAKRGQDVALRCDPISGHVSLFWYQQALGQGPEFLTYFQNEAQLDKSGLPSDRFFAERPEGSVSTLKIQRTQQEDSAVYLCASSLVGGGGNYGYTFGSGTRLTVV.

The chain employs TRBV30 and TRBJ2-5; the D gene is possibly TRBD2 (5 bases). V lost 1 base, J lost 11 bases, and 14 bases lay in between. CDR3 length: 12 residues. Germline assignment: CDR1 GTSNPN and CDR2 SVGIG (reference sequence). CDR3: CAWSARAEWQYF. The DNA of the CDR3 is TGTGCCTGGAGTGCCCGAGCGGAGTGGCAGTACTTC.

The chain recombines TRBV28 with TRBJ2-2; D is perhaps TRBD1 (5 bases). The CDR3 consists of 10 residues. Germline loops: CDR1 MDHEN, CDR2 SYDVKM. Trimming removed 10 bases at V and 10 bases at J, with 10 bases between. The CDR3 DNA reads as TGTGCCACAGGGTTGGTGGAGCTGTTTTTT. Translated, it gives CATGLVELFF.

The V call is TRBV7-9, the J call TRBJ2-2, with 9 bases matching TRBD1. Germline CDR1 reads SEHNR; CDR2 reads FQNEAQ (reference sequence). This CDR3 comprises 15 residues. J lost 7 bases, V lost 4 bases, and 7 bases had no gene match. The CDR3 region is CASSYTGTGIGELFF. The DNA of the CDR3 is TGTGCCAGCAGCTATACCGGGACAGGGATCGGGGAGCTGTTTTTT.